The sequence of this TCR beta chain was determined in a study of cytomegalovirus exposure and HLA in healthy donors (dated by TCRdb to 2017 to 2019). Notes on the research overall: According to a later analysis, one platform produced both the roughly 130 validation repertoires and the 620 or so repertoires of the first cohort. The aim of the study was to test whether cataloging public T cell receptors could identify signatures of past pathogen exposure. Besides the first cohort of about 730 subjects, a separate validation cohort made up of 95 to 150 different subjects was used. The study combined high-throughput TCR immunosequencing, statistical association of individual TCRs with disease status, and machine learning to predict cytomegalovirus infection status.

Reading the germline V gene (reference sequence) gives CDR1 SEHNR and CDR2 FQNEAQ. The CDR3 starts with the cysteine, ends with the phenylalanine, and has 14 residues. The CDR3 DNA has 42 bases and is translated from base 1. V and J are trimmed by 4 bases and 6 bases, and the gene matches miss 6 bases of the junction. Separate from the approximately 730-subject first cohort, the validation cohort of 90 to 150 subjects was the group to which the donors belonged. Receptor amplification or capture employed the immunoSEQ multiplex PCR assay. Per the source publication's procedure: To diagnose cytomegalovirus status from the catalog of TCR beta chain sequences, a statistical classification framework was built. In TCRdb, the immuneACCESS table is reduced to in-frame sequences with V and J assigned. These tables do not hold every clone; where another copy was compared, an unresolved V gene accounts for under half, and the others remain unexplained. The DNA gave D and trimming, while V, J and clone size come from that table. The sample table records around 300,000 clones; 65% to 90% of these occur just once. The top ten clonotypes cover approximately 1% of the sample.

Overall results and qualifications from the work: According to the authors, the approach could potentially be generalized to other disease states and immunological phenotypes. Across donors, most TCR sequences were observed very rarely, whereas some public TCRs were present in many individuals. Subsequent analysis determined that TCRs grouped into clusters in the first cohort also showed a tendency toward co-occurrence across the 130 or so validation repertoires, and 85% to 95% of cluster scores exceeded 0. The validation cohort had no HLA typing available for a later analysis, so co-occurrence within that cohort was assessed over all 120 or so repertoires. A few of the identified cytomegalovirus-associated TCR beta chains were confirmed in vitro to be specific for cytomegalovirus antigens. In both the original and validation cohorts, the classifier was reported to diagnose cytomegalovirus status with high specificity and sensitivity. The study listed 164 TCR beta chains as associated with cytomegalovirus.

Turning to this clone: Its antigen is currently not known. No quality values exist for individual bases; no much larger clone is one base distant.

Sequenced: PBMCs. The TCR was taken from a woman in her late teens or twenties in good health and CMV-seronegative. Recombination connected TRBV7-9 to TRBJ2-7; 10 nucleotides in the junction match TRBD1. The base sequence is TGTGCCAGCAGCTCAAGACAGGGGGCAAGCGAGCAGTACTTC. It specifies CASSSRQGASEQYF.